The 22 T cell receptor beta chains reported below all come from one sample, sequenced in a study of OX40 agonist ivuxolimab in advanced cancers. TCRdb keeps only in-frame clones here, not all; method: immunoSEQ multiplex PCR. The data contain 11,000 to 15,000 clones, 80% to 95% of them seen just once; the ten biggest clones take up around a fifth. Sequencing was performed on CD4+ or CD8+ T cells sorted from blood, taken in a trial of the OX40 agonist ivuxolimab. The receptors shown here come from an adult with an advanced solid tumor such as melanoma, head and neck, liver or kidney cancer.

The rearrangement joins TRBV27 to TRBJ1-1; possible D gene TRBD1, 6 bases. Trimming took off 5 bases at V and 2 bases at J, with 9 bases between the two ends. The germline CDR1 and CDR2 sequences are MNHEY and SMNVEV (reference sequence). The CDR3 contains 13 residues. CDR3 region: CASSPRGNTEAFF. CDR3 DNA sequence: TGTGCCAGCAGTCCCAGGGGTAACACTGAAGCTTTCTTT.

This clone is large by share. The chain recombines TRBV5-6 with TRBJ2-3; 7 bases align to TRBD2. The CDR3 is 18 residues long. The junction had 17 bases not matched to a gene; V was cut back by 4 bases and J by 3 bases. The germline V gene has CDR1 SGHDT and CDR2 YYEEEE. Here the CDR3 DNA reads TGTGCCAGCAGCCCCATGGGGCTAGGGCGGGGGAGGACAGATACGCAGTATTTT. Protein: CASSPMGLGRGRTDTQYF.

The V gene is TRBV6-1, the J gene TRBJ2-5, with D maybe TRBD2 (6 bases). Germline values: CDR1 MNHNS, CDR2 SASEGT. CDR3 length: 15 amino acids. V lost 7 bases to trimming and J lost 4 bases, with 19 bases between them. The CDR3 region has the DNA TGTGCCAGCACCGACGGAGGGGATTGGTCAGAGACCCAGTACTTC. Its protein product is CASTDGGDWSETQYF.

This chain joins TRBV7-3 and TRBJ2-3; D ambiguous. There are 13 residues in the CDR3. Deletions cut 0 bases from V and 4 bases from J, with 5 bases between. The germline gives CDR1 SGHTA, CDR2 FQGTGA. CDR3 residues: CASSLTGSDTQYF. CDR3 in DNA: TGTGCCAGCAGCTTAACTGGTTCAGATACGCAGTATTTT.

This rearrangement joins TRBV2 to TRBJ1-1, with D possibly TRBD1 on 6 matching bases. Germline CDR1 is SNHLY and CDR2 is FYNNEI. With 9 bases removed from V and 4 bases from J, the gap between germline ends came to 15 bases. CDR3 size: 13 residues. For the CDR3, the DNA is TGTGCCAGGAGTACAGGGTGGGGCACTGAAGCTTTCTTT. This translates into CARSTGWGTEAFF. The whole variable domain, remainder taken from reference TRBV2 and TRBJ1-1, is EPEVTQTPSHQVTQMGQEVILRCVPISNHLYFYWYRQILGQKVEFLVSFYNNEISEKSEIFDDQFSVERPDGSNFTLKIRSTKLEDSAMYFCARSTGWGTEAFFGQGTRLTVV.

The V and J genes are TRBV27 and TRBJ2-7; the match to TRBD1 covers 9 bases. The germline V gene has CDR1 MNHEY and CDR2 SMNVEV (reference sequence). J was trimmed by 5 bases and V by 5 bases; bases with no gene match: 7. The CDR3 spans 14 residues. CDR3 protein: CASSPGTGFHEQYF. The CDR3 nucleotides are TGTGCCAGCAGTCCCGGGACAGGGTTCCACGAGCAGTACTTC.

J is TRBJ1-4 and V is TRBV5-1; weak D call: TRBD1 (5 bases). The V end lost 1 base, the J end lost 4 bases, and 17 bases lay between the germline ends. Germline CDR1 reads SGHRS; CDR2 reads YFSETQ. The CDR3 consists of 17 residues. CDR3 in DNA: TGCGCCAGCAGCTTGATGGGGCCCGGAGGGTATAATGAAAAACTGTTTTTT. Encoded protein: CASSLMGPGGYNEKLFF.

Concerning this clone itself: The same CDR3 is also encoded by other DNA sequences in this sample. CDR3: CAASGTVRSEQYF. The CDR3 DNA reads TGTGCCGCGAGCGGAACCGTCCGGTCCGAGCAGTACTTC. The chain combines TRBV27 with TRBJ2-7, with a possible D match to TRBD2 (5 bases). Deletions cut 11 bases from V and 6 bases from J, with 20 bases between. The CDR3 sequence is 13 residues long. Per germline, CDR1 MNHEY and CDR2 SMNVEV (reference sequence).

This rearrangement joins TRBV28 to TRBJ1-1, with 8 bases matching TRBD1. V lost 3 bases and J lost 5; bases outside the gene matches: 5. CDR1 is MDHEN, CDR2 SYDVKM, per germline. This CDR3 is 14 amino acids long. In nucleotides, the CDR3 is TGTGCCAGCAGTTTTAACAGGGGGGGGACTGAAGCTTTCTTT. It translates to CASSFNRGGTEAFF.

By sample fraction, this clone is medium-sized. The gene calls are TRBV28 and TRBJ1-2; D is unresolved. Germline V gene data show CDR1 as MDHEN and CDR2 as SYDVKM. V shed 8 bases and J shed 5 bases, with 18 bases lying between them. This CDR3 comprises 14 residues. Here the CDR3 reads CASDVGSNEYGYTF. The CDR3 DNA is TGTGCCAGCGACGTGGGAAGTAATGAATATGGCTACACCTTC.

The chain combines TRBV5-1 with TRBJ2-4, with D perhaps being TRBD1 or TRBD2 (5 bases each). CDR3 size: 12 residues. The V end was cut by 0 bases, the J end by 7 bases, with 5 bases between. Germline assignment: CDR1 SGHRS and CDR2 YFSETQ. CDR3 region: CASSLGDNIQYF. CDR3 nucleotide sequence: TGCGCCAGCAGCTTGGGGGACAACATTCAGTACTTC.

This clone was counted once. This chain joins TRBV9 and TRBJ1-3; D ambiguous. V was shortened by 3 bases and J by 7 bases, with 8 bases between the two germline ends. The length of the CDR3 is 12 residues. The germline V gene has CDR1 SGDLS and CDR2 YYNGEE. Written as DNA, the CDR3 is TGTGCCAGCAGCGGACTGGAGAACACCATATATTTT. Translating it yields CASSGLENTIYF.

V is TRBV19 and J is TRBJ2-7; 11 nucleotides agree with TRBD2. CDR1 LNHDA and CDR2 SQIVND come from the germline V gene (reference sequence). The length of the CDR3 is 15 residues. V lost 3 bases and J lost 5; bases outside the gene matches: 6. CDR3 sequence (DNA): TGTGCCAGTAGTATCCCTAGCGGGAGGCTGGACGAGCAGTACTTC. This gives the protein CASSIPSGRLDEQYF.

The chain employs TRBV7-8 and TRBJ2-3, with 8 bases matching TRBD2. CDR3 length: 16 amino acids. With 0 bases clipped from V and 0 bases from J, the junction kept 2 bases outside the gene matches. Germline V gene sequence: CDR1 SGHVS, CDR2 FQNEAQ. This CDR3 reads CASSLAPSGSTDTQYF. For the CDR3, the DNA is TGTGCCAGCAGCTTAGCCCCTAGCGGGAGCACAGATACGCAGTATTTT. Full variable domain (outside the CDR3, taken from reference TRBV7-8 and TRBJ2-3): GAGVSQSPRYKVAKRGQDVALRCDPISGHVSLFWYQQALGQGPEFLTYFQNEAQLDKSGLPSDRFFAERPEGSVSTLKIQRTQQEDSAVYLCASSLAPSGSTDTQYFGPGTRLTVL.

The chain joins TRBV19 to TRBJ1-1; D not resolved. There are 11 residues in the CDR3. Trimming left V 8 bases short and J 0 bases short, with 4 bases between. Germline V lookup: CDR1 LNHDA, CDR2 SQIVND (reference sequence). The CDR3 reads CASCLNTEAFF. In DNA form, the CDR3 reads TGTGCCAGTTGTCTGAACACTGAAGCTTTCTTT.

Written as DNA, the CDR3 is TGTGCCTGGAGGGGGGCAGGGGGGGGGACTGAAGCTTTCTTT. Its translation is CAWRGAGGGTEAFF. This rearrangement joins TRBV30 to TRBJ1-1, with 7 positions matching TRBD1. Germline assignment: CDR1 GTSNPN and CDR2 SVGIG (reference sequence). There are 14 residues in the CDR3. The J segment lost 5 bases and the V segment lost 3 bases, leaving 9 bases of the junction unmatched.

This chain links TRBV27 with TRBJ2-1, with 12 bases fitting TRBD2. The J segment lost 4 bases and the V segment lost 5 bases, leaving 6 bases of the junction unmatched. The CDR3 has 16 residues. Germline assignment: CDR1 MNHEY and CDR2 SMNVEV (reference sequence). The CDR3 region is CASSPSGTSGYNEQFF. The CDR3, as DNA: TGTGCCAGCAGTCCGTCCGGGACTAGCGGGTACAATGAGCAGTTCTTC.

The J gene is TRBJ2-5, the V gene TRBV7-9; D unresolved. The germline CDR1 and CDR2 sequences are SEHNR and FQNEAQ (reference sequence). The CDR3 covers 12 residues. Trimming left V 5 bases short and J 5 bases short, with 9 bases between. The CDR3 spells CASSQPQETQYF. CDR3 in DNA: TGTGCCAGCAGCCAACCCCAGGAGACCCAGTACTTC.

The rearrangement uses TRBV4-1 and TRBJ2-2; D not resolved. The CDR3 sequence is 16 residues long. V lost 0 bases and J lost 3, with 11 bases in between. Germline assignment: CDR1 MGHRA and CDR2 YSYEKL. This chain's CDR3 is CASSQDPAAYTGELFF. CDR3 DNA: TGCGCCAGCAGCCAAGATCCCGCCGCTTACACCGGGGAGCTGTTTTTT.

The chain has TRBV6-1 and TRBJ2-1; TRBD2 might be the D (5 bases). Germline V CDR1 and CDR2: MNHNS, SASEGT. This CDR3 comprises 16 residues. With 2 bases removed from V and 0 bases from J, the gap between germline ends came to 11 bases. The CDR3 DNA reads TGTGCCAGCAGTGAATCTGGACTTAGCTCCTACAATGAGCAGTTCTTC. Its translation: CASSESGLSSYNEQFF.

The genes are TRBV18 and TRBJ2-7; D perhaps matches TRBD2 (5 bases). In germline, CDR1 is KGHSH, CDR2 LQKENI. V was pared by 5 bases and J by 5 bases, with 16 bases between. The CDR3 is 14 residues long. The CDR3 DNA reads TGTGCCAGCTCAACGGAGTTTAGCGCTAACGAGCAGTACTTC. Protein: CASSTEFSANEQYF.

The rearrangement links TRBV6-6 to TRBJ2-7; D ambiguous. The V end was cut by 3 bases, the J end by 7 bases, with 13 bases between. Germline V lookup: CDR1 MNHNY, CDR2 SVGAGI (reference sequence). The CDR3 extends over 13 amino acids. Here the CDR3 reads CASSYTALGEQYF. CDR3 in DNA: TGTGCCAGCAGTTATACAGCCCTCGGGGAGCAGTACTTC.